This T cell receptor (beta chain) was identified during a study of shared clonotypes between healthy human individuals. Assay: immunoSEQ multiplex PCR; the TCRdb copy retains only in-frame clones and omits some. The sample has millions of clones, 93% seen once. Losses at the gene ends were 7 bases for V and 4 bases for J; bases not matched to a gene: 17. CDR3 length: 17 residues. Germline V CDR1 and CDR2: SGHTA, FQGNSA. Naive CD8 cells lacked CD45RO, underwent positive selection for CCR7 and left out terminally differentiated effector memory CD45RA+ cells. The sequenced sample was naive CD8+ T cells from PBMCs. This rearrangement joins TRBV7-2 to TRBJ2-7; 9 nucleotides match TRBD1. This TCR was sampled from a man between 18 and 29 years old in good health. Some clones in this sample may be carry-over from other donors' samples. The CDR3 reads CASNIKPGQGKRYEQYF. The CDR3 nucleotides are TGTGCCAGCAACATTAAACCGGGACAGGGAAAAAGGTACGAGCAGTACTTC.